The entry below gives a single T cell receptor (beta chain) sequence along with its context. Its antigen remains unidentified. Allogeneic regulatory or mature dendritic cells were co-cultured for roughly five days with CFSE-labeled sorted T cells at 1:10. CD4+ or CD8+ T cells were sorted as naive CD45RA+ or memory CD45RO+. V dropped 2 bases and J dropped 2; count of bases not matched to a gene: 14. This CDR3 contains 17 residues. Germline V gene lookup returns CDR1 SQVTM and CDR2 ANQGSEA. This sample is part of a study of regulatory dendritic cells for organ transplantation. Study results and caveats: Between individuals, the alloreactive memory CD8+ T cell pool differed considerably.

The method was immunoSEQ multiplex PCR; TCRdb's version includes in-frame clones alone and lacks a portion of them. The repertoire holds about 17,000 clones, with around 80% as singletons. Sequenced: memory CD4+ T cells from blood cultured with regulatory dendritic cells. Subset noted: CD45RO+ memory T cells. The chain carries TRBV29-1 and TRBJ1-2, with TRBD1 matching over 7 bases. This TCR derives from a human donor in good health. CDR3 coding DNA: TGCAGCGTTGAACTCCTTCCGAGCACAGGGGTGAACTATGGCTACACCTTC. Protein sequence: CSVELLPSTGVNYGYTF.